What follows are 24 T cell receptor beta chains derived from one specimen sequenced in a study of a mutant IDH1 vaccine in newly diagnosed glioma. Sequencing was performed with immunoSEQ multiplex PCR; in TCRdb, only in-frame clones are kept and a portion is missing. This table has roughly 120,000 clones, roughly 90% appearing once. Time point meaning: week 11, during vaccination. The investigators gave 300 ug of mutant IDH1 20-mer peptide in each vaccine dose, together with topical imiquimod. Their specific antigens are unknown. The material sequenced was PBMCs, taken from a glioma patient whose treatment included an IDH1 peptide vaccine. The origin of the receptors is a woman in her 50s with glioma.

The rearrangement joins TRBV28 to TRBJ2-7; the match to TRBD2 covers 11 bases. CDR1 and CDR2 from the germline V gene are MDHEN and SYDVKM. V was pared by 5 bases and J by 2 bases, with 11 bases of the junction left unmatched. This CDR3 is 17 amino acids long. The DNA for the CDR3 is TGTGCCAGCAGTAAGAGGACTAGCGGGTTGAAAACCTACGAGCAGTACTTC. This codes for CASSKRTSGLKTYEQYF.

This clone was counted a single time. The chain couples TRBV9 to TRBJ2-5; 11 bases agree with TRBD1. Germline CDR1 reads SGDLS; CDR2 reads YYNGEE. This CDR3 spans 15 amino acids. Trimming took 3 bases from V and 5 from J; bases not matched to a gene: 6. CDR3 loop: CASSAGTGGLETQYF. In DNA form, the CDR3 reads TGTGCCAGCAGCGCAGGGACAGGGGGTTTGGAGACCCAGTACTTC.

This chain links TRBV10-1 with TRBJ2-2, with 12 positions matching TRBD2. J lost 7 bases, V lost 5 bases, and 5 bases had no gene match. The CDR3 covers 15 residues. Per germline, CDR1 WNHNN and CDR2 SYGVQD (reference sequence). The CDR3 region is CASSLAGGPSGELFF. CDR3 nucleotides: TGCGCCAGCAGTCTAGCGGGAGGGCCGAGCGGGGAGCTGTTTTTT.

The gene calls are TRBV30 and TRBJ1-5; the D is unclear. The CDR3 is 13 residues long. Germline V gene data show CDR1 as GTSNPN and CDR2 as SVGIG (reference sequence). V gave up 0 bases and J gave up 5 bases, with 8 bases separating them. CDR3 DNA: TGTGCCTGGAGTGTATTTGGGTATCAGCCCCAGCATTTT. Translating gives CAWSVFGYQPQHF.

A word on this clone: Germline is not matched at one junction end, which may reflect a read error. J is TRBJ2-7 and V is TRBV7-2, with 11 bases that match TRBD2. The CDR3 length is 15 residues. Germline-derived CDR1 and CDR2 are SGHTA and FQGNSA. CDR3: CVSSYVAGGPYEQYF. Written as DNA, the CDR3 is TGTGTCAGCAGCTATGTAGCGGGAGGGCCTTACGAGCAGTACTTC.

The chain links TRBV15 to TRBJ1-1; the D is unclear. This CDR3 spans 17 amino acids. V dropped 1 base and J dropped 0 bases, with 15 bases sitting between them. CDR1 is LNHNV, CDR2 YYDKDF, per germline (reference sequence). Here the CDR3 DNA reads TGTGCCACCAGCAGAGGTGGTGTGCGGGTCTTGAACACTGAAGCTTTCTTT. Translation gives CATSRGGVRVLNTEAFF. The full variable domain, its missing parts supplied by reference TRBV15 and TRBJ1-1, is DAMVIQNPRYQVTQFGKPVTLSCSQTLNHNVMYWYQQKSSQAPKLLFHYYDKDFNNEADTPDNFQSRRPNTSFCFLDIRSPGLGDTAMYLCATSRGGVRVLNTEAFFGQGTRLTVV.

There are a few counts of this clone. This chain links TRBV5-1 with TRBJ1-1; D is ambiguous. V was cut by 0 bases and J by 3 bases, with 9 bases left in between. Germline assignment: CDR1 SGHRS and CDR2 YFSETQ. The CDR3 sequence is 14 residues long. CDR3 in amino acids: CASSLVAGDTEAFF. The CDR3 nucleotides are TGCGCCAGCAGCTTGGTCGCTGGTGACACTGAAGCTTTCTTT.

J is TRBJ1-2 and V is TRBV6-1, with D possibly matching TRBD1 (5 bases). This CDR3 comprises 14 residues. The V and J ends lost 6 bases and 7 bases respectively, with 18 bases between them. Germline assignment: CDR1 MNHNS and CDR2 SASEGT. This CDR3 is CASSPPGTSLGYTF. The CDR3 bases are TGTGCCAGCAGCCCACCCGGGACGTCACTTGGCTACACCTTC.

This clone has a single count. The CDR3 sequence is CASSQVSRAFGGELFF. The CDR3 nucleotides are TGTGCCAGCAGCCAAGTGTCGCGGGCTTTCGGCGGGGAGCTGTTTTTT. The chain joins TRBV14 to TRBJ2-2, with D possibly matching TRBD2 (5 bases). This CDR3 has 16 amino acids. Trimming removed 1 base at V and 7 bases at J, with 16 bases between. Germline V gene sequence: CDR1 SGHDN, CDR2 FVKESK.

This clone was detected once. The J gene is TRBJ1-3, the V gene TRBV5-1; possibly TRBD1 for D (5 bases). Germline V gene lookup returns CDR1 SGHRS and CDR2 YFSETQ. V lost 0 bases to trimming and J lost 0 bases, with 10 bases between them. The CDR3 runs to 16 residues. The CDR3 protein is CASSLGQPHSGNTIYF. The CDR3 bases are TGCGCCAGCAGCTTGGGACAGCCCCACTCTGGAAACACCATATATTTT.

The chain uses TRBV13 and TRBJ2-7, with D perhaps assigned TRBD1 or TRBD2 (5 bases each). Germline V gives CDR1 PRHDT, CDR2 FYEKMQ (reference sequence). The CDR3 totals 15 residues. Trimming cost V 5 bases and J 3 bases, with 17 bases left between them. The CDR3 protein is CASSVISGTYYEQYF. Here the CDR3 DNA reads TGTGCCAGCAGCGTAATATCCGGGACCTACTACGAGCAGTACTTC.

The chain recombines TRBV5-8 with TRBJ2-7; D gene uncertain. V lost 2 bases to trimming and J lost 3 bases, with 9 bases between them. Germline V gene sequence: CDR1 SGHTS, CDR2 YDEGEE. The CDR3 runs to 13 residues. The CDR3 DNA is TGTGCCAGCAGCTTTGACCGTCTCTACGAGCAGTACTTC. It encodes CASSFDRLYEQYF.

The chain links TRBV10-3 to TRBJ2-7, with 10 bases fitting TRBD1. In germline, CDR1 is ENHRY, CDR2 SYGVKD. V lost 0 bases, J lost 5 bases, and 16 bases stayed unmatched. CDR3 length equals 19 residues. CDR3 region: CAISESMRDHATGGNEQYF. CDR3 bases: TGTGCCATCAGTGAGTCGATGCGGGATCACGCGACAGGGGGCAACGAGCAGTACTTC.

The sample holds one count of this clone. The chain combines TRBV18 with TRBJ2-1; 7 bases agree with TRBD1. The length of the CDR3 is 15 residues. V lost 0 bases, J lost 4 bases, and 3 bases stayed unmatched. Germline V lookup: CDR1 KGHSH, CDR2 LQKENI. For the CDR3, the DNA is TGTGCCAGCTCACCACCGGGGACAGCATACAATGAGCAGTTCTTC. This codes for CASSPPGTAYNEQFF.

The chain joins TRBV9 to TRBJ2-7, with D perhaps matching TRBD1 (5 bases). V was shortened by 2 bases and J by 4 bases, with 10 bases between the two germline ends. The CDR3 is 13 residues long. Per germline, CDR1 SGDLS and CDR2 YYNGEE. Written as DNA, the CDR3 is TGTGCCAGCAGCGTCACAGGAGAATACGAGCAGTACTTC. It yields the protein CASSVTGEYEQYF.

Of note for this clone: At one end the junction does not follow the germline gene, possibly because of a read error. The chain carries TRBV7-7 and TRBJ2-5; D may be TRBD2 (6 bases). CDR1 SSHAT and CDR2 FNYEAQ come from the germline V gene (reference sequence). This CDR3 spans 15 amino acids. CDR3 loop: CASSFGVAAQETQYF. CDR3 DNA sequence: TGTGCTAGCAGCTTTGGGGTAGCGGCACAAGAGACCCAGTACTTC. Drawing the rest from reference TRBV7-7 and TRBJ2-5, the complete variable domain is GAGVSQSPRYKVTKRGQDVTLRCDPISSHATLYWYQQALGQGPEFLTYFNYEAQPDKSGLPSDRFSAERPEGSISTLTIQRTEQRDSAMYRCASSFGVAAQETQYFGPGTRLLVL.

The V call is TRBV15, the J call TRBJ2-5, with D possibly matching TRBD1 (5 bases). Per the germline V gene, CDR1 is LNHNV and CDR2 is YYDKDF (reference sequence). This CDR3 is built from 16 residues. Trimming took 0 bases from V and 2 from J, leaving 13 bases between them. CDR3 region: CATSRDQGRSQETQYF. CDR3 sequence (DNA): TGTGCCACCAGCAGAGATCAGGGCCGATCGCAAGAGACCCAGTACTTC.

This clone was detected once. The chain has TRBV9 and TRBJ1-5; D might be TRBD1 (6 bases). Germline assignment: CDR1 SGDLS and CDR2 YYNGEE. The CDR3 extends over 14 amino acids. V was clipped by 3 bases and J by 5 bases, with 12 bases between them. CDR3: CASSEQGGDQPQHF. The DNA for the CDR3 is TGTGCCAGCAGCGAACAGGGTGGGGATCAGCCCCAGCATTTT.

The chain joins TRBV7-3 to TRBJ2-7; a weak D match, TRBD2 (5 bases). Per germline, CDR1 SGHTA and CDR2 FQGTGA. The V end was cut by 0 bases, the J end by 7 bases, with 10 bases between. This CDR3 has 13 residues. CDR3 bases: TGTGCCAGCAGCTTAACGAACAGCGGAGAGCAGTACTTC. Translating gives CASSLTNSGEQYF.

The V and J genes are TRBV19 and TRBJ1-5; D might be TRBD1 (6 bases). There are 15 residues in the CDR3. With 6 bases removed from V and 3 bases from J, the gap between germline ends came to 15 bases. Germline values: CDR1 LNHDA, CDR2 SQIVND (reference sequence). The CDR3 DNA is TGTGCCAGTAGCCCAATCCGGGACACCAATCAGCCCCAGCATTTT. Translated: CASSPIRDTNQPQHF.

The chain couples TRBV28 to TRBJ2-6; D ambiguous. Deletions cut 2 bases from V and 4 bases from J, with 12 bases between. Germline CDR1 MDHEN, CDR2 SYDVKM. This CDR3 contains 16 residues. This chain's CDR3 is CASSLESTTGANVLTF. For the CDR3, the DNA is TGTGCCAGCAGTTTAGAGTCGACGACCGGGGCCAACGTCCTGACTTTC.

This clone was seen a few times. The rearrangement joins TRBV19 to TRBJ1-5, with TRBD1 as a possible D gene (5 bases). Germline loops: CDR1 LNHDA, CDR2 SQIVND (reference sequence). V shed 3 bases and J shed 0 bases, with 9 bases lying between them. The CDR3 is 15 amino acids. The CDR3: CASSIWGTSNQPQHF. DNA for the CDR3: TGTGCCAGTAGTATCTGGGGGACTAGCAATCAGCCCCAGCATTTT.

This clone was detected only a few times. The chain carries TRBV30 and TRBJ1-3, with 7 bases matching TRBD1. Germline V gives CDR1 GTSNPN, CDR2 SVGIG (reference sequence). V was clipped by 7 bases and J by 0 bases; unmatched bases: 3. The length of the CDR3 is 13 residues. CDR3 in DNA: TGTGCCTTGACAGGGAGCTCTGGAAACACCATATATTTT. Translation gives CALTGSSGNTIYF.

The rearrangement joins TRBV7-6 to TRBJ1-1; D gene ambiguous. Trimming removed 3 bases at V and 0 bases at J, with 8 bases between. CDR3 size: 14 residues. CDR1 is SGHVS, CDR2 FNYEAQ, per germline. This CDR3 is CASSFGQMNTEAFF. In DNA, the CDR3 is TGTGCCAGCAGCTTTGGGCAGATGAACACTGAAGCTTTCTTT.